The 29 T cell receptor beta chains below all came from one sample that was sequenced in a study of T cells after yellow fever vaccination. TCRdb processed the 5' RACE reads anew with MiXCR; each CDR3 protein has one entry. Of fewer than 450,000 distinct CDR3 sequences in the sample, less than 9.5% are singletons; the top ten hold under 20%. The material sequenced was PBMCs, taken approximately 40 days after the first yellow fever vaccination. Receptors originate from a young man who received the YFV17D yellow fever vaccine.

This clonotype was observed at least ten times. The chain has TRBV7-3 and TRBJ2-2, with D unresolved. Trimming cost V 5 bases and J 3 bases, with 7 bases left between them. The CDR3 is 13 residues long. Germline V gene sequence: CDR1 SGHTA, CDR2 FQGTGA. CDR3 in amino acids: CASSLSYTGELFF. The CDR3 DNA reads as TGTGCCAGCAGCCTTAGTTACACCGGGGAGCTGTTTTTT.

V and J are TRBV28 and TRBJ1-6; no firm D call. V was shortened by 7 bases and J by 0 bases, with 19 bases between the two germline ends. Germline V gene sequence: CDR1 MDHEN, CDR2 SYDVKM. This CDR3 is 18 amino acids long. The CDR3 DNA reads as TGTGCCAGCACAACAAACGTCGGGAGAAGCTCCTATAATTCACCCCTCCACTTT. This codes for CASTTNVGRSSYNSPLHF.

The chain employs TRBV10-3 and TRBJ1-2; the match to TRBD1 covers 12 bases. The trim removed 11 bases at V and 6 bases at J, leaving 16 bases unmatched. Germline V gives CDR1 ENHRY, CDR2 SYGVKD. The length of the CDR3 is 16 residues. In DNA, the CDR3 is TGTGCCTACCGGCGGGCCTCCGGGACAGGGGGCGATGGCTACACCTTC. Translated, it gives CAYRRASGTGGDGYTF.

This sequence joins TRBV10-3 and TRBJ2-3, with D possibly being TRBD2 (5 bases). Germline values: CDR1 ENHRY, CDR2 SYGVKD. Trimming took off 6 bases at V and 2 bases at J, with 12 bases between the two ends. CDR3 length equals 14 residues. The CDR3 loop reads CAIRPGVNTDTQYF. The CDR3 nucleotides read TGTGCCATCAGACCCGGGGTGAACACAGATACGCAGTATTTT.

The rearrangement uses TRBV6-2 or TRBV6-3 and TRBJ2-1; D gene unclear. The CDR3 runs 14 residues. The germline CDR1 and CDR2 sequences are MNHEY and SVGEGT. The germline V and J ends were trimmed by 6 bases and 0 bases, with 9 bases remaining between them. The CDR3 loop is CASRHYSSYNEQFF. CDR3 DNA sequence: TGTGCCAGCAGACATTATAGCTCCTACAATGAGCAGTTCTTC.

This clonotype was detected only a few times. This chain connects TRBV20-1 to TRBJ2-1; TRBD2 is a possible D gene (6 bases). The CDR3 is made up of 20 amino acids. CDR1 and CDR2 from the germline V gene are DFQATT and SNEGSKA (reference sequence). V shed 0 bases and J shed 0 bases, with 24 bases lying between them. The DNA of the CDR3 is TGCAGTGCTAGAGAACCTAGGAGGAGGGGAGTTTCGAGCTCCTACAATGAGCAGTTCTTC. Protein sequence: CSAREPRRRGVSSSYNEQFF.

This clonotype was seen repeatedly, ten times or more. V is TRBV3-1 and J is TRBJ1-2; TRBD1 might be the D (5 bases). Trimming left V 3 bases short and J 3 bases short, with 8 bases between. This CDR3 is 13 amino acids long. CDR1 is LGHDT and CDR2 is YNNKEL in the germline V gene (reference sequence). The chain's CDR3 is CASSQGPYYGYTF. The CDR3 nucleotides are TGTGCCAGCAGCCAGGGACCCTACTATGGCTACACCTTC.

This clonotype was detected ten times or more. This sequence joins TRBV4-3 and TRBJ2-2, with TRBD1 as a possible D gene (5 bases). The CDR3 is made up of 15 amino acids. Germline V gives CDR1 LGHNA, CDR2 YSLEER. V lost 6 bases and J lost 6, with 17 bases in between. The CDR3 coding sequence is TGCGCCAGCAGTCCTGGGGCTAGTGTCCCCGGGGAGCTGTTTTTT. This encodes CASSPGASVPGELFF.

DNA for the CDR3: TGTGCCACCAGTGAGACCGGCGGCAGGGGCCCTGGGGAGCCCCAGCATTTT. Translating it yields CATSETGGRGPGEPQHF. J is TRBJ1-5 and V is TRBV24-1; tentatively, D is TRBD1 (6 bases). This CDR3 is built from 17 residues. The germline V gene has CDR1 KGHDR and CDR2 SFDVKD. V was trimmed by 4 bases and J by 8 bases, leaving 23 bases between them.

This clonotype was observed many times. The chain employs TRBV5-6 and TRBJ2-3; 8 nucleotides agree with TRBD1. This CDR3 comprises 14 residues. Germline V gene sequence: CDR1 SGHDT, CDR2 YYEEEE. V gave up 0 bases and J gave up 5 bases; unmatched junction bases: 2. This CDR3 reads CASSLVQGGDTQYF. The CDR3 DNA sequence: TGTGCCAGCAGCTTGGTACAGGGGGGAGATACGCAGTATTTT.

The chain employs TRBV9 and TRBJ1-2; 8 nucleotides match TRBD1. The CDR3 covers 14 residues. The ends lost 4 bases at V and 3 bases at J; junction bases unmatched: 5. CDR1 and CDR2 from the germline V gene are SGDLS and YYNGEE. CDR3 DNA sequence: TGTGCCAGCAGCCCTTCGACAGGGGACTATGGCTACACCTTC. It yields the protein CASSPSTGDYGYTF.

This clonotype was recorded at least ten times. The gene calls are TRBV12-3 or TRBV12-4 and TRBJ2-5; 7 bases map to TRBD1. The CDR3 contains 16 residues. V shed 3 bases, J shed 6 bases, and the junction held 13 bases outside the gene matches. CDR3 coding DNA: TGTGCCAGCAGTTTGTATCACAGGGGTGTTTCGAAGACCCAGTACTTC. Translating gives CASSLYHRGVSKTQYF.

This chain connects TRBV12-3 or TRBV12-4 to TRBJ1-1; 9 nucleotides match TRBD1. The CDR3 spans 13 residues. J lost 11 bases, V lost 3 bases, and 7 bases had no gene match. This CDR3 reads CASSFGQGNRAFF. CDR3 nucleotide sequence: TGTGCCAGCAGTTTCGGACAGGGGAATAGGGCTTTCTTT.

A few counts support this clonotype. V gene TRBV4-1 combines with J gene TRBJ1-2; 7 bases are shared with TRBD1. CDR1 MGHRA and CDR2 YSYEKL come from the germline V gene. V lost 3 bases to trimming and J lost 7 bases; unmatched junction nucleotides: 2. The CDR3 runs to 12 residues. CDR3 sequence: CASSQGQSGYTF. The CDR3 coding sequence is TGCGCCAGCAGCCAGGGACAGAGTGGCTACACCTTC.

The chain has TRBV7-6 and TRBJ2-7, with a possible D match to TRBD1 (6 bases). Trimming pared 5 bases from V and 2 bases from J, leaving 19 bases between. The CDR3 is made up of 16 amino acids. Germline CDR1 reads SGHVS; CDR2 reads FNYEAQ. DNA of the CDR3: TGTGCCAGCAGCATTAATTCCGATGGGGGCGCCTACGAGCAGTACGTC. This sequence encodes CASSINSDGGAYEQYV.

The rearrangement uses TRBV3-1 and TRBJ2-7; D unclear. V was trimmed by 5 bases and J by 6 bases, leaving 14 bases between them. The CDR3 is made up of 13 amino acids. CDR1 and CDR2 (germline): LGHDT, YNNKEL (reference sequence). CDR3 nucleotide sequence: TGTGCCAGCAGCAACCCCCTGCGCGTCGAGCAGTACGTC. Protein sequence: CASSNPLRVEQYV.

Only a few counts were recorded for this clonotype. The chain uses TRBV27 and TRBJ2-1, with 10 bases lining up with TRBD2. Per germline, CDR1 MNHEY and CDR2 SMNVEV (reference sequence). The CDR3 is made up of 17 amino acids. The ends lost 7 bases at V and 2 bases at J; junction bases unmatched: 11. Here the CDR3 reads CASKGLAGVTAYNEQFF. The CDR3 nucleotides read TGTGCCAGCAAAGGGCTAGCGGGGGTAACGGCCTACAATGAGCAGTTCTTC.

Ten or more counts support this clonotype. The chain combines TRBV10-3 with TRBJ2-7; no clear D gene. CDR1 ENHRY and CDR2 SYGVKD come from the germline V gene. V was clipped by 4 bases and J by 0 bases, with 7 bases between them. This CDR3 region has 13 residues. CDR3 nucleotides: TGTGCCATCAGTGGGGCATTCTCCTACGAGCAGTACTTC. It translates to CAISGAFSYEQYF.

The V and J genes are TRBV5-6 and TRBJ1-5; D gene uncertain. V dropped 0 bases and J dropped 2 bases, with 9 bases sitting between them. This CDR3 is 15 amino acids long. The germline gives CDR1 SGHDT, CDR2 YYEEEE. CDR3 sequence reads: CASSLAGAGNQPQHF. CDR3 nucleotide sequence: TGTGCCAGCAGCTTGGCGGGCGCGGGCAATCAGCCCCAGCATTTT.

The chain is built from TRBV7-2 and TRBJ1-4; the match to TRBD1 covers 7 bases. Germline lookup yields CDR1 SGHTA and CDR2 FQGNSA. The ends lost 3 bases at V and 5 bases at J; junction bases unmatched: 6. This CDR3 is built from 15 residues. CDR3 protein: CASSFGGQPNEKLFF. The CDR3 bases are TGTGCCAGCAGCTTCGGGGGACAGCCAAATGAAAAACTGTTTTTT.

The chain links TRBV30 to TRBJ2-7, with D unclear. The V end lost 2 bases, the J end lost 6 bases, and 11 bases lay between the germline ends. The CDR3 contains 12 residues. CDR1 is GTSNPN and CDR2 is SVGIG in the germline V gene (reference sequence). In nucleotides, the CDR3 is TGTGCCTGGAGTCTTTCCCCGGCCGAGCAGTACTTC. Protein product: CAWSLSPAEQYF.

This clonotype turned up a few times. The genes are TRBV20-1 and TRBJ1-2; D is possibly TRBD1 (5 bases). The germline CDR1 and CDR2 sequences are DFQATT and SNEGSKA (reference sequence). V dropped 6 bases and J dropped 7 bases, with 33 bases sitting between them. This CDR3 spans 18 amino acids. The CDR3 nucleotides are TGCAGTGCGTCCAGGGACGCCCGGGGAGTCCACCGGGGGAGTGGCTACACCTTC. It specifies CSASRDARGVHRGSGYTF.

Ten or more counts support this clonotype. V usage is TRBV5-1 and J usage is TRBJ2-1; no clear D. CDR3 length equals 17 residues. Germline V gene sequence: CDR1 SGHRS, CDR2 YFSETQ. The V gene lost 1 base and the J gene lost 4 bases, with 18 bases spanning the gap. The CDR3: CASSLMSQGPAYNEQFF. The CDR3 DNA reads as TGCGCCAGCAGCTTGATGTCTCAAGGTCCCGCTTACAATGAGCAGTTCTTC.

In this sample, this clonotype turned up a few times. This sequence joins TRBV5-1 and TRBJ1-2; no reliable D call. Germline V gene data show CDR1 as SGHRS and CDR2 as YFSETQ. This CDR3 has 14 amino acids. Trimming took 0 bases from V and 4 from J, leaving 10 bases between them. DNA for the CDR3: TGCGCCAGCAGCTTGGCCGGACCGACCTATGGCTACACCTTC. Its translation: CASSLAGPTYGYTF.

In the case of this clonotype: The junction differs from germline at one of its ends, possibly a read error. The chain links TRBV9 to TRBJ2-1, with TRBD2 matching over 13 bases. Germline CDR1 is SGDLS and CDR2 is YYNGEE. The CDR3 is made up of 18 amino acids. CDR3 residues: CASSVFTSGGAGYSEQFF. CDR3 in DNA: TGTGCCAGCAGCGTGTTTACTAGCGGGGGGGCGGGCTACAGTGAGCAGTTCTTC.

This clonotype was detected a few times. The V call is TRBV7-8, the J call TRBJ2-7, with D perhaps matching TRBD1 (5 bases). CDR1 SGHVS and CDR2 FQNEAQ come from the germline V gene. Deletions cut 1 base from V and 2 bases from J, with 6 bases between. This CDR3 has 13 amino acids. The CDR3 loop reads CASSLETAYEQYV. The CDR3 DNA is TGTGCCAGCAGCTTAGAGACAGCCTACGAGCAGTACGTC.

CDR3 sequence: CASSQGGRSSYNEQFF. DNA for the CDR3: TGCGCCAGCAGCCAAGGGGGTCGGAGCTCCTACAATGAGCAGTTCTTC. The rearrangement joins TRBV4-3 to TRBJ2-1; D remains ambiguous. Germline CDR1 LGHNA, CDR2 YSLEER. The CDR3 covers 16 residues. V lost 1 base, J lost 0 bases, and 10 bases lay in between.

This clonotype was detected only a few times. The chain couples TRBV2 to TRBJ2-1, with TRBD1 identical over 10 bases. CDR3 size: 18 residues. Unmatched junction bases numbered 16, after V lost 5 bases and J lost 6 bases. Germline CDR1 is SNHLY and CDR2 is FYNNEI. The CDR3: CASSSGLPGQGFANEQFF. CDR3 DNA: TGTGCCAGCAGTTCCGGACTACCGGGACAGGGGTTTGCCAATGAGCAGTTCTTC.

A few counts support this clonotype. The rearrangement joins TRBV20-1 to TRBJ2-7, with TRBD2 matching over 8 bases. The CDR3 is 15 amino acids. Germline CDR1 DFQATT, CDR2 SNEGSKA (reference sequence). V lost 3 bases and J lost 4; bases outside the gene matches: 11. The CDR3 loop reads CSARLGGGPGYEQYF. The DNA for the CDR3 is TGCAGTGCTAGGCTCGGGGGGGGGCCTGGGTACGAGCAGTACTTC.